A single sample gave rise to the 30 T cell receptor beta chains below, sequenced in a study of cytomegalovirus exposure and HLA in healthy donors. TCRdb's copy holds only in-frame clones and misses some; the assay was immunoSEQ multiplex PCR. The sample yields 260,000 or so clones, 90% seen once. The sample consisted of PBMCs. The receptors stem from a woman younger than 45 in good health and CMV-seronegative.

V usage is TRBV29-1 and J usage is TRBJ1-4, with a tentative D call TRBD1 (5 bases). Germline V gene sequence: CDR1 SQVTM, CDR2 ANQGSEA. The CDR3 totals 16 residues. Trimming shortened V by 4 bases and J by 6 bases, and 21 bases separated the two germline ends. CDR3: CSVASSRAGMDEKLFF. Here the CDR3 DNA reads TGCAGCGTTGCAAGCTCGAGGGCAGGGATGGATGAAAAACTGTTTTTT.

This chain connects TRBV27 to TRBJ2-5; D is possibly TRBD1 (6 bases). The V end was cut by 5 bases, the J end by 2 bases, with 15 bases between. CDR1 is MNHEY, CDR2 SMNVEV, per germline (reference sequence). This CDR3 is built from 15 residues. The CDR3 DNA sequence: TGTGCCAGCAGTAGGGACCCCCAGGGGCAAGAGACCCAGTACTTC. Protein product: CASSRDPQGQETQYF.

The chain carries TRBV2 and TRBJ1-2; D may be TRBD1 (5 bases). V was shortened by 4 bases and J by 3 bases, with 12 bases between the two germline ends. The CDR3 has 14 amino acids. Germline V gene lookup returns CDR1 SNHLY and CDR2 FYNNEI. CDR3 nucleotides: TGTGCCAGCAGTGGAGTCGCGGGGGACTATGGCTACACCTTC. Translated, it gives CASSGVAGDYGYTF. The full variable domain, in which reference TRBV2 and TRBJ1-2 provide the parts outside the CDR3, is EPEVTQTPSHQVTQMGQEVILRCVPISNHLYFYWYRQILGQKVEFLVSFYNNEISEKSEIFDDQFSVERPDGSNFTLKIRSTKLEDSAMYFCASSGVAGDYGYTFGSGTRLTVV.

The chain recombines TRBV25-1 with TRBJ2-5, with 9 bases that match TRBD1. The germline CDR1 and CDR2 sequences are MGHDK and SYGVNS. The ends lost 2 bases at V and 5 bases at J; junction bases unmatched: 6. CDR3 length: 15 amino acids. For the CDR3, the DNA is TGTGCCAGCAGTGAAGGAAACAGGGGGCTGGAGACCCAGTACTTC. Translating gives CASSEGNRGLETQYF.

This chain links TRBV28 with TRBJ2-1; TRBD2 aligns across 11 bases. J gave up 6 bases and V 3 bases, and 7 bases lay outside the gene matches. Looked up from germline, CDR1 is MDHEN and CDR2 is SYDVKM. CDR3 length: 16 amino acids. In DNA form, the CDR3 reads TGTGCCAGCAGTTTTTGGGCCGGGACTAGCGGCAATGAGCAGTTCTTC. Protein product: CASSFWAGTSGNEQFF.

The rearrangement uses TRBV27 and TRBJ2-3, with TRBD1 identical over 9 bases. Germline V lookup: CDR1 MNHEY, CDR2 SMNVEV (reference sequence). CDR3 length equals 18 residues. The J segment lost 4 bases and the V segment lost 5 bases, leaving 16 bases of the junction unmatched. The CDR3 region is CASSPRLTGGQTPDTQYF. CDR3 bases: TGTGCCAGCAGTCCGCGTCTAACAGGGGGCCAGACCCCAGATACGCAGTATTTT.

In the case of this clone: Other DNA sequences in the sample encode the same CDR3. The rearrangement joins TRBV27 to TRBJ2-1; 12 nucleotides agree with TRBD2. This CDR3 comprises 15 residues. Germline V gene data show CDR1 as MNHEY and CDR2 as SMNVEV (reference sequence). The V and J ends lost 5 bases and 6 bases, in that order; junction bases with no gene match: 5. Here the CDR3 DNA reads TGTGCCAGCAGTCCGGGACTAGCGGGTTCCAATGAGCAGTTCTTC. This sequence encodes CASSPGLAGSNEQFF.

V and J are TRBV11-2 and TRBJ2-7; no firm D call. The CDR3 spans 12 residues. V was cut by 5 bases and J by 1 base, with 6 bases left in between. The germline CDR1 and CDR2 sequences are SGHAT and FQNNGV. The CDR3 spells CASSAGSYEQYF. The CDR3, as DNA: TGTGCCAGCAGCGCCGGTTCCTACGAGCAGTACTTC.

The CDR3 DNA sequence: TGTGCCAGCAGCCCCGGACAGATGATCAATCAGCCCCAGCATTTT. This encodes CASSPGQMINQPQHF. The chain recombines TRBV27 with TRBJ1-5; TRBD1 is a possible D gene (6 bases). Germline CDR1 MNHEY, CDR2 SMNVEV (reference sequence). The length of the CDR3 is 15 residues. V was clipped by 6 bases and J by 3 bases, with 15 bases between them.

CDR3 nucleotides: TGTGCCAGCAGTTACGGACTAGCGGATGAGCAGTTCTTC. It specifies CASSYGLADEQFF. The V gene is TRBV27, the J gene TRBJ2-1; 10 positions agree with TRBD2. V shed 4 bases and J 8 bases; nucleotides not matched to a gene: 2. The CDR3 loop spans 13 amino acids. Germline values: CDR1 MNHEY, CDR2 SMNVEV (reference sequence).

The genes are TRBV5-6 and TRBJ2-7; a possible D gene is TRBD1 (5 bases). The germline V and J ends were trimmed by 1 base and 3 bases, with 8 bases remaining between them. The CDR3 covers 13 residues. Germline CDR1 is SGHDT and CDR2 is YYEEEE. The CDR3 loop reads CASSLLTVYEQYF. CDR3 DNA: TGTGCCAGCAGCTTGTTGACAGTCTACGAGCAGTACTTC.

Note on this clone: Other DNA variants within this sample encode the same CDR3. The V gene is TRBV4-3, the J gene TRBJ1-1; D call uncertain. V dropped 0 bases and J dropped 3 bases, with 8 bases sitting between them. CDR3 length: 14 residues. CDR1 and CDR2 from the germline V gene are LGHNA and YSLEER. CDR3 nucleotide sequence: TGCGCCAGCAGCCAAGATGGACGGGACACTGAAGCTTTCTTT. Translation: CASSQDGRDTEAFF.

The chain is built from TRBV5-1 and TRBJ2-7, with 9 bases aligning to TRBD2. This CDR3 spans 15 amino acids. V was pared by 0 bases and J by 3 bases, with 4 bases of the junction left unmatched. The germline CDR1 and CDR2 sequences are SGHRS and YFSETQ. CDR3 nucleotides: TGCGCCAGCAGCTTGGGAGCGGGAGGTTTCTACGAGCAGTACTTC. Residues: CASSLGAGGFYEQYF.

The chain links TRBV6-5 to TRBJ2-7; 11 bases are shared with TRBD1. Trimming at V came to 6 bases and at J to 2 bases, leaving 6 bases not matched to a gene. From germline, CDR1 is MNHEY and CDR2 SVGAGI. This CDR3 has 15 residues. CDR3 amino acids: CASRGPGQGAYEQYF. CDR3 nucleotides: TGTGCCAGCAGGGGACCGGGACAGGGGGCCTACGAGCAGTACTTC.

The chain joins TRBV11-3 to TRBJ2-3; D call uncertain. Per germline, CDR1 SGHNT and CDR2 YENEEA. CDR3 length equals 13 residues. V was clipped by 6 bases and J by 5 bases, with 12 bases between them. Written as DNA, the CDR3 is TGTGCCAGCAGTTACGGACCGCGAGATACGCAGTATTTT. Its protein product is CASSYGPRDTQYF.

This chain uses TRBV27 with TRBJ2-5, with 10 bases aligning to TRBD1. V dropped 6 bases and J dropped 4; count of bases not matched to a gene: 8. The germline V gene has CDR1 MNHEY and CDR2 SMNVEV (reference sequence). The CDR3 covers 15 residues. CDR3 sequence (DNA): TGTGCCAGCAGGCCTTGGGGGACAGGGGTAGAGACCCAGTACTTC. Its translation: CASRPWGTGVETQYF.

V usage is TRBV4-1 and J usage is TRBJ2-5; D might be TRBD1 or TRBD2, each matching 6 bases. There are 15 residues in the CDR3. Deletions cut 0 bases from V and 5 bases from J, with 13 bases between. Germline V CDR1 and CDR2: MGHRA, YSYEKL. The CDR3 coding sequence is TGCGCCAGCAGCCAAGATTGGGGGGCGGGGGAGACCCAGTACTTC. Translation gives CASSQDWGAGETQYF.

This chain connects TRBV29-1 to TRBJ2-1; D gene unclear. CDR3 length: 13 residues. The V gene lost 7 bases and the J gene lost 2 bases, with 12 bases spanning the gap. CDR1 and CDR2 (germline): SQVTM, ANQGSEA. CDR3 nucleotide sequence: TGCAGCGCCCATCCTGGACCCTACAATGAGCAGTTCTTC. Protein product: CSAHPGPYNEQFF.

The rearrangement uses TRBV6-5 and TRBJ1-5; D is unclear. CDR1 is MNHEY and CDR2 is SVGAGI in the germline V gene. This CDR3 is built from 14 residues. V was pared by 6 bases and J by 3 bases, with 12 bases between. The CDR3 spells CASRSGSFNQPQHF. CDR3 bases: TGTGCCAGCAGATCGGGCAGCTTCAATCAGCCCCAGCATTTT.

The chain has TRBV5-1 and TRBJ2-2, with D tentatively TRBD1 (6 bases). Germline CDR1 reads SGHRS; CDR2 reads YFSETQ. CDR3 length: 14 residues. The V end was cut by 4 bases, the J end by 7 bases, with 14 bases between. The chain's CDR3 is CASSLYRVSGELFF. The CDR3 DNA reads as TGCGCCAGCAGCCTATACAGGGTCAGCGGGGAGCTGTTTTTT.

The rearrangement uses TRBV5-1 and TRBJ2-1; 7 bases line up with TRBD2. V trimming: 4 bases; J trimming: 10 bases; junction bases outside the gene matches: 2. The length of the CDR3 is 11 residues. Germline CDR1 reads SGHRS; CDR2 reads YFSETQ. CDR3 sequence (DNA): TGCGCCAGCAGCCAGACTAGCGAGCAGTTCTTC. It encodes CASSQTSEQFF.

V usage is TRBV14 and J usage is TRBJ2-5; 12 bases fit TRBD2. Germline CDR1 and CDR2: SGHDN and FVKESK. This CDR3 has 16 amino acids. The V segment lost 2 bases and the J segment 5 bases; nucleotides outside the gene matches: 6. As DNA, the CDR3 is TGTGCCAGCAGCCAAAGACTAGCGGGAGTGGGGGAGACCCAGTACTTC. Protein product: CASSQRLAGVGETQYF.

DNA for the CDR3: TGTGCCAGCAGTCTACCCGGGACAGGGTATGAAAAACTGTTTTTT. Encoded protein: CASSLPGTGYEKLFF. This chain joins TRBV28 and TRBJ1-4, with 9 bases aligning to TRBD1. Trimming at V came to 5 bases and at J to 6 bases, leaving 7 bases not matched to a gene. CDR1 and CDR2 from the germline V gene are MDHEN and SYDVKM. The CDR3 length is 15 residues.

The V and J genes are TRBV29-1 and TRBJ1-4; 7 bases agree with TRBD1. The CDR3 sequence is 14 residues long. The J segment lost 5 bases and the V segment lost 5 bases, leaving 8 bases of the junction unmatched. Germline V gives CDR1 SQVTM, CDR2 ANQGSEA. The CDR3 loop is CSVSPTGKNEKLFF. In DNA, the CDR3 is TGCAGCGTTTCCCCGACAGGGAAGAATGAAAAACTGTTTTTT. Variable domain in full (rest from reference TRBV29-1 and TRBJ1-4): SAVISQKPSRDICQRGTSLTIQCQVDSQVTMMFWYRQQPGQSLTLIATANQGSEATYESGFVIDKFPISRPNLTFSTLTVSNMSPEDSSIYLCSVSPTGKNEKLFFGSGTQLSVL.

The chain links TRBV6-6 to TRBJ2-3; no clear D. The germline V gene encodes CDR1 MNHNY and CDR2 SVGAGI (reference sequence). Trimming cost V 2 bases and J 0 bases, with 3 bases left between them. The CDR3 runs 13 residues. Written as DNA, the CDR3 is TGTGCCAGCAGTTACGGTAGCACAGATACGCAGTATTTT. Translating gives CASSYGSTDTQYF.

As concerns this clone: Other nucleotide sequences in the sample specify the same CDR3. The rearrangement uses TRBV27 and TRBJ2-1; maybe TRBD1 (6 bases). CDR3 size: 12 residues. Between the trimmed V and J ends, which lost 3 bases and 6 bases, there was a span of 6 bases. Germline V gene data show CDR1 as MNHEY and CDR2 as SMNVEV (reference sequence). This CDR3 reads CASSLTGNEQFF. The CDR3 DNA is TGTGCCAGCAGTTTGACAGGCAATGAGCAGTTCTTC.

The V gene is TRBV2, the J gene TRBJ2-1, with TRBD1 matching 9 bases. The germline CDR1 and CDR2 sequences are SNHLY and FYNNEI. The J segment lost 0 bases and the V segment lost 3 bases, leaving 15 bases of the junction unmatched. This CDR3 contains 20 residues. Written as DNA, the CDR3 is TGTGCCAGCAGTGAGTTTTGGACAGGGGTCCCTGTAGGCTCCTACAATGAGCAGTTCTTC. It encodes CASSEFWTGVPVGSYNEQFF.

The chain couples TRBV28 to TRBJ2-4, with a weak D call TRBD1 (5 bases). V dropped 5 bases and J dropped 1 base, with 18 bases sitting between them. CDR1 is MDHEN, CDR2 SYDVKM, per germline. This CDR3 region has 17 residues. The CDR3 sequence is CASSPSGRAEAKNIQYF. Here the CDR3 DNA reads TGTGCCAGCAGTCCCAGTGGCAGGGCCGAGGCCAAAAACATTCAGTACTTC.

The chain employs TRBV27 and TRBJ2-7; D may be TRBD2 (6 bases). The CDR3 is 17 residues long. Germline V lookup: CDR1 MNHEY, CDR2 SMNVEV (reference sequence). Trimming shortened V by 1 base and J by 0 bases, and 16 bases separated the two germline ends. The CDR3 sequence: CASSLLGGVGISYEQYF. CDR3 nucleotide sequence: TGTGCCAGCAGTTTATTGGGAGGTGTCGGCATCTCCTACGAGCAGTACTTC.

The chain employs TRBV27 and TRBJ1-1; D gene ambiguous. The germline V gene encodes CDR1 MNHEY and CDR2 SMNVEV (reference sequence). This CDR3 is 15 amino acids long. Deletions cut 4 bases from V and 5 bases from J, with 17 bases between. The CDR3 protein is CASSSPSRGGTEAFF. CDR3 DNA: TGTGCCAGCAGTTCCCCGTCCCGCGGAGGGACTGAAGCTTTCTTT.